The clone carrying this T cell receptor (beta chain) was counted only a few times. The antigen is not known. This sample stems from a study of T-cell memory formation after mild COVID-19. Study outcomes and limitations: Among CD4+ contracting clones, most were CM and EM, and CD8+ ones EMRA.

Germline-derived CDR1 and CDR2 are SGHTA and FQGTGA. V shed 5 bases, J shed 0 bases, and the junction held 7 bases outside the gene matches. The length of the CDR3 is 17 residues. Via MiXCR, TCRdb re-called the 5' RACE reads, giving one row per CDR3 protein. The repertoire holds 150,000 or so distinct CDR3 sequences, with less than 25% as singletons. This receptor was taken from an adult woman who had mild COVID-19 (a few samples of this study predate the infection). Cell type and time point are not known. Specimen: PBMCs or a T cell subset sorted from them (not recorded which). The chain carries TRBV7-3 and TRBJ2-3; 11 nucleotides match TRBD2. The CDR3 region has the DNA TGTGCCAGCAGCCCCTTAGCGGGGGGGTTTAGCACAGATACGCAGTATTTT. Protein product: CASSPLAGGFSTDTQYF.